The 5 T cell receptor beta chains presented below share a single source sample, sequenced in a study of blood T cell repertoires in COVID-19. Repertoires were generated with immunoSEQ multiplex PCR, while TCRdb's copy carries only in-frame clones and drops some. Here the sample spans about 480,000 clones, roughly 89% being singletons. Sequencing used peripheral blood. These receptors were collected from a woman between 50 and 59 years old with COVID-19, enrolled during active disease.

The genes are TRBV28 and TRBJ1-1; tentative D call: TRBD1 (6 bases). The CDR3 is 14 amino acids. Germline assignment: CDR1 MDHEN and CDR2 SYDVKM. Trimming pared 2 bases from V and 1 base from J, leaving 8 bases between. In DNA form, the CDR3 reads TGTGCCAGCAGTTTACAGGGGAAGAACACTGAAGCTTTCTTT. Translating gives CASSLQGKNTEAFF.

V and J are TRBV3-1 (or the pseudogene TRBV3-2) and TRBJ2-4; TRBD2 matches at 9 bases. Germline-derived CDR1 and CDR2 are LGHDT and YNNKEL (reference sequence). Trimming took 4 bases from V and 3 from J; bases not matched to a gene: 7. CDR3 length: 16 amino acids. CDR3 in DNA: TGTGCCAGCAGCCGGGATCTAGCGGGGATCAAAAACATTCAGTACTTC. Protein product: CASSRDLAGIKNIQYF.

The CDR3 DNA reads TGTGCCAGCAGCTCCGATGGGGGCCGGGGCTACACCTTC. Its protein is CASSSDGGRGYTF. V gene TRBV5-5 combines with J gene TRBJ1-2; the D gene is possibly TRBD1 (6 bases). V lost 3 bases and J 8 bases, leaving 14 bases between the germline ends. The CDR3 is made up of 13 amino acids. CDR1 SGHKS and CDR2 YYEKEE come from the germline V gene (reference sequence). The complete variable domain, with remaining parts taken from reference TRBV5-5 and TRBJ1-2, reads DAGVTQSPTHLIKTRGQQVTLRCSPISGHKSVSWYQQVLGQGPQFIFQYYEKEERGRGNFPDRFSARQFPNYSSELNVNALLLGDSALYLCASSSDGGRGYTFGSGTRLTVV.

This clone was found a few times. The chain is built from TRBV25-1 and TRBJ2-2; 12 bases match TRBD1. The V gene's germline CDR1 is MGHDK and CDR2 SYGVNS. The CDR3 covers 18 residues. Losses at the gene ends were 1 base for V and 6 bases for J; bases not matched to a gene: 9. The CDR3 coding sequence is TGTGCCAGCAGTGAATTGGGGACAGGGGGCCGGATTGCCGGGGAGCTGTTTTTT. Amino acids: CASSELGTGGRIAGELFF.

The CDR3 reads CASSGAGAQGQETQYF. CDR3 bases: TGTGCCAGCAGCGGCGCGGGGGCGCAGGGACAAGAGACCCAGTACTTC. The rearrangement joins TRBV14 to TRBJ2-5; D is possibly TRBD2 (7 bases). V was pared by 5 bases and J by 2 bases, with 18 bases between. Germline loops: CDR1 SGHDN, CDR2 FVKESK. This CDR3 contains 16 residues. The full variable domain, rest sourced from reference TRBV14 and TRBJ2-5, is EAGVTQFPSHSVIEKGQTVTLRCDPISGHDNLYWYRRVMGKEIKFLLHFVKESKQDESGMPNNRFLAERTGGTYSTLKVQPAELEDSGVYFCASSGAGAQGQETQYFGPGTRLLVL.